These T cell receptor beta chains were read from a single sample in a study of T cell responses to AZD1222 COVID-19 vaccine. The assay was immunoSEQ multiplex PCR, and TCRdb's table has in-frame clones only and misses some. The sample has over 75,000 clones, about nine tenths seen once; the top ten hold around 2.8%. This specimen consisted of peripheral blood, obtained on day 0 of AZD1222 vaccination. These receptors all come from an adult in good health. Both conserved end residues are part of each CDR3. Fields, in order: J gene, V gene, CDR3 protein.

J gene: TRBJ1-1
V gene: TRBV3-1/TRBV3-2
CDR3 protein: CASSHSAATNTEAFF

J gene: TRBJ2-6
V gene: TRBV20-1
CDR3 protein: CSASDSRSEANVLTF

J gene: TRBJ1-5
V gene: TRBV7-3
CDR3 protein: CASSFHFPQHF

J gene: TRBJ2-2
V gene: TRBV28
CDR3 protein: CASSLASGYTGELFF

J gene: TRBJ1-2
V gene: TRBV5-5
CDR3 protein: CASSYGQGNYGYTF

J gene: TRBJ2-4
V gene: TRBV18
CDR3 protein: CASSPGLAGGPRGSIQYF

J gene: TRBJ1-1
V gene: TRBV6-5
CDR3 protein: CASSIESGTEAFF

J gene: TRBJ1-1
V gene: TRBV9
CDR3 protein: CASSVTGVTNTEAFF

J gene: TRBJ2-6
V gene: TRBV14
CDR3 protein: CASSLLSGGLHSGANVLTF

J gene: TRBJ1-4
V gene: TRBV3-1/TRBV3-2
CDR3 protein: CASSQVTGPTNEKLFF

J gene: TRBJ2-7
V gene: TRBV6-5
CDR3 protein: CATTTSAQYEQYF

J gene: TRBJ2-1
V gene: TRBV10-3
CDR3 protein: CAIAREFSYNEQFF

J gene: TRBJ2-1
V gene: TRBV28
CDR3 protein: CASSSSRGSNEQFF

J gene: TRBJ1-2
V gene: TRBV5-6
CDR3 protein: CASSLPRSNYGYTF

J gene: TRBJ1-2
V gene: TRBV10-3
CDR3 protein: CAIGGGYGYTF

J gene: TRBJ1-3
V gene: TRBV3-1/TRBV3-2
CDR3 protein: CASSLPGQGVNTIYF

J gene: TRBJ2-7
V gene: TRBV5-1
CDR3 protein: CASSLAPPGREQYF

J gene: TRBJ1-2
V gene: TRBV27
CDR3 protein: CASSLDGYYGYTF

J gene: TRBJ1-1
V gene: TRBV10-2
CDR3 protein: CASSQGKNTEAFF

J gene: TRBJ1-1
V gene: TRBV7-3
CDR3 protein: CASSLQTGGNTEAFF

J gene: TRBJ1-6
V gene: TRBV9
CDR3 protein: CASSKDRRNSPLHF

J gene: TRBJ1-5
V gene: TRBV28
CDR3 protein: CASSSISTQHF

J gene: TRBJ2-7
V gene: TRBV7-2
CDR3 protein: CASSELSQTGAEQYF

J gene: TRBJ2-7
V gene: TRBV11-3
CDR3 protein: CASSHRDRPYEQYF

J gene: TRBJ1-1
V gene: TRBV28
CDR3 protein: CASTVSQTEAFF

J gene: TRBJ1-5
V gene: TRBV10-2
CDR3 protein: CASSNSNNQPQHF

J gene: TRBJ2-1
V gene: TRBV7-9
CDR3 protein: CASCLAGGLAGGPGQFF

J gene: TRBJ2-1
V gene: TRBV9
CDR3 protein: CASSLTGSYNEQFF

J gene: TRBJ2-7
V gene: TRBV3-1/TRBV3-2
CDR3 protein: CASSQGLAGDYEQYF

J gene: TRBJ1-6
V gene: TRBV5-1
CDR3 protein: CASSWGWSSPLHF

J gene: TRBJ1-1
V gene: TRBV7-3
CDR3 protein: CASSLSGGDTEAFF

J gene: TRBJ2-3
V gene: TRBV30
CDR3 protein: CAWGTSGTVGTQYF

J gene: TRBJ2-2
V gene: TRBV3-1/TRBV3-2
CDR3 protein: CASSQRSNTGELFF

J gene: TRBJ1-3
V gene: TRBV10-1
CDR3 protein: CASSDGTVSGNTIYF

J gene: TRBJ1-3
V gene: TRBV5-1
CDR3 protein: CASSLGGGQVVSGNTIYF

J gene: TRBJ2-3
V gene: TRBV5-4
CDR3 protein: CASGRSGQGADTQYF

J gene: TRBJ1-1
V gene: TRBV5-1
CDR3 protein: CASSLDYSGTEAFF

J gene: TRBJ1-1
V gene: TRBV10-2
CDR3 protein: CASSEPGTPEAFF

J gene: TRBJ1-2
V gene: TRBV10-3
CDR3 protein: CAISESQGPGYGYTF

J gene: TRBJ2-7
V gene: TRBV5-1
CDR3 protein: CASLGRGRSYEQYF

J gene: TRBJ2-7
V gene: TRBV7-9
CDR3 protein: CASSFRQGPYEQYF

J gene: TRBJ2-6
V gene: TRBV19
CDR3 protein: CASSGTGGGGANVLTF